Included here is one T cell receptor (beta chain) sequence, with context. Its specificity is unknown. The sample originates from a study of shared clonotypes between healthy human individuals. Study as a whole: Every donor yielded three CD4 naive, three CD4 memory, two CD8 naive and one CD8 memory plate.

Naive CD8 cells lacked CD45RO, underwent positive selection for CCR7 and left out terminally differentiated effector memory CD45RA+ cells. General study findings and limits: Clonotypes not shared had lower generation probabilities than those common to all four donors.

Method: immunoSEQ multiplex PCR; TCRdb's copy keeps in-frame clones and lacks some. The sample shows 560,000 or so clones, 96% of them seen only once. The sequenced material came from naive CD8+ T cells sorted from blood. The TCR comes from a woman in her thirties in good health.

CDR3 protein: CASSFGTDPRNEQYF. CDR3 in DNA: TGTGCCAGCAGTTTCGGCACAGATCCCCGAAACGAGCAGTACTTC. V and J are TRBV6-5 and TRBJ2-7; D gene uncertain. The CDR3 runs to 15 residues. V was pared by 4 bases and J by 5 bases, with 18 bases between. The germline gives CDR1 MNHEY, CDR2 SVGAGI.